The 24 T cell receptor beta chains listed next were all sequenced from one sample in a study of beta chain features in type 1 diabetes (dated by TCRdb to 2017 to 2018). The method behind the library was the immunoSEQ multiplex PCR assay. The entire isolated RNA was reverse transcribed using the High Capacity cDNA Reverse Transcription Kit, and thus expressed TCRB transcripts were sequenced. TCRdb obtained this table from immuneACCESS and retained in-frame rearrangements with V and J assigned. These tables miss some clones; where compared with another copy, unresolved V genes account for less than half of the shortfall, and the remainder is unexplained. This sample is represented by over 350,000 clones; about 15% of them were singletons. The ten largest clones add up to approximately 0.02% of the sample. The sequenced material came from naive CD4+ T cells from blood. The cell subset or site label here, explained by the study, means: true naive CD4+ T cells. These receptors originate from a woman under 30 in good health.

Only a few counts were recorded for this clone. The CDR3 here is CASSSRDYPQLNNEQFF. The CDR3 bases are TGTGCCAGCAGTTCCCGGGACTACCCTCAACTTAACAATGAGCAGTTCTTC. The chain carries TRBV5-6 and TRBJ2-1; 7 positions match TRBD2. With 5 bases clipped from V and 5 bases from J, the junction kept 16 bases outside the gene matches. Germline V gives CDR1 SGHDT, CDR2 YYEEEE. The CDR3 spans 17 residues.

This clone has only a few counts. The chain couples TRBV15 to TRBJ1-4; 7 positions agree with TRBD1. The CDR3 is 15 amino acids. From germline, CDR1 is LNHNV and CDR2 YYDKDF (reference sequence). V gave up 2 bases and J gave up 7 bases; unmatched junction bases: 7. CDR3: CATSRPSTGVEKLFF. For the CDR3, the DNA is TGTGCCACCAGCAGACCTTCCACAGGGGTTGAAAAACTGTTTTTT.

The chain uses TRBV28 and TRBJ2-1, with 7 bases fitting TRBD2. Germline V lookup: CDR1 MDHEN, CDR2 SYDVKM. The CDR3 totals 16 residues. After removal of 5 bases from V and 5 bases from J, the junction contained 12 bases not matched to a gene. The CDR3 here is CASSLPSWGGDNEQFF. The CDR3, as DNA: TGTGCCAGCAGTCTCCCCTCGTGGGGGGGGGACAATGAGCAGTTCTTC.

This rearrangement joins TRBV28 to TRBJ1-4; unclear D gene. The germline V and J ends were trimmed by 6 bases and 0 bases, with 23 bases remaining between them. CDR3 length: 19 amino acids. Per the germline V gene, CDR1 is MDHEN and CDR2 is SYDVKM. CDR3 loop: CASSQPVRSRTSTNEKLFF. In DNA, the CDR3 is TGTGCCAGCAGCCAACCTGTGCGCTCGCGAACTTCAACTAATGAAAAACTGTTTTTT.

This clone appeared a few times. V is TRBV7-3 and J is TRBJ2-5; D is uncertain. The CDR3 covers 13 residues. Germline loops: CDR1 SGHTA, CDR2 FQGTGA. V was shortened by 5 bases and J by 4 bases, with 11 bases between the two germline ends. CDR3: CASSRLDSETQYF. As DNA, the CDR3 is TGTGCCAGCAGCCGCTTAGACTCAGAGACCCAGTACTTC.

The CDR3 DNA reads TGTGCCAGCAGCGCGCTAGCGGGAGTAGGGACCCAGTACTTC. Its protein is CASSALAGVGTQYF. The chain has TRBV11-2 and TRBJ2-5; 10 nucleotides match TRBD2. V lost 5 bases, J lost 7 bases, and 7 bases stayed unmatched. The CDR3 is 14 residues long. Germline V CDR1 and CDR2: SGHAT, FQNNGV.

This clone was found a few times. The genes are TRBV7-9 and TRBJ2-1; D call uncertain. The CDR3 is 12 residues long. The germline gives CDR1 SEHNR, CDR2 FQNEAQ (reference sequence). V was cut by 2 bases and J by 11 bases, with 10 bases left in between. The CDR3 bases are TGTGCCAGCAGCTTACTCCTAGTAAAGCAGTTCTTC. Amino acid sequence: CASSLLLVKQFF. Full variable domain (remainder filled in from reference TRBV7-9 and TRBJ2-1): DTGVSQNPRHKITKRGQNVTFRCDPISEHNRLYWYRQTLGQGPEFLTYFQNEAQLEKSRLLSDRFSAERPKGSFSTLEIQRTEQGDSAMYLCASSLLLVKQFFGPGTRLTVL.

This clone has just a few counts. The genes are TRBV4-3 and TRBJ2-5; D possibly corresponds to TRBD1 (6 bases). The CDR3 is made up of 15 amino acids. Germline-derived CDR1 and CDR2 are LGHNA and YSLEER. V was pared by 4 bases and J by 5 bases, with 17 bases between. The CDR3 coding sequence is TGCGCCAGCAGCCCGGTCGGCAGGGGAGTGGAGACCCAGTACTTC. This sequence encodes CASSPVGRGVETQYF.

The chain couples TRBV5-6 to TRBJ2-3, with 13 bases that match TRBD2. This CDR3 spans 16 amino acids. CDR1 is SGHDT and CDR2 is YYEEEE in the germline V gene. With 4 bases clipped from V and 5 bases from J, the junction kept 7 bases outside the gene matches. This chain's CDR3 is CASSVGLAGVQDTQYF. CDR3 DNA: TGTGCCAGCAGCGTCGGACTAGCGGGAGTCCAAGATACGCAGTATTTT.

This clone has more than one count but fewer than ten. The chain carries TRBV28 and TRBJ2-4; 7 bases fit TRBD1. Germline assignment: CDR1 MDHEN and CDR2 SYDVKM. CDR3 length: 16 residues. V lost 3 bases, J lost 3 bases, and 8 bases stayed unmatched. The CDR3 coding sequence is TGTGCCAGCAGTTTTTTAAGGGGGCCGGGCAAAAACATTCAGTACTTC. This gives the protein CASSFLRGPGKNIQYF.

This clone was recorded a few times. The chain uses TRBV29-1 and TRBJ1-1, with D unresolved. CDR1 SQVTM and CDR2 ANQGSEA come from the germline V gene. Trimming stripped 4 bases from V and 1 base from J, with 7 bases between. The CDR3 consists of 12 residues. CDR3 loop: CSVGQSNTEAFF. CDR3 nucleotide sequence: TGCAGCGTTGGGCAGTCGAACACTGAAGCTTTCTTT.

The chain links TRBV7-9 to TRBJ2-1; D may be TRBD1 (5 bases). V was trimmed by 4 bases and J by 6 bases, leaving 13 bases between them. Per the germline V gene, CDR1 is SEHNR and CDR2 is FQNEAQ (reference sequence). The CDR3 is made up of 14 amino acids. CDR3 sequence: CASSSPQGINEQFF. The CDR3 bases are TGTGCCAGCAGCTCGCCGCAGGGAATCAATGAGCAGTTCTTC.

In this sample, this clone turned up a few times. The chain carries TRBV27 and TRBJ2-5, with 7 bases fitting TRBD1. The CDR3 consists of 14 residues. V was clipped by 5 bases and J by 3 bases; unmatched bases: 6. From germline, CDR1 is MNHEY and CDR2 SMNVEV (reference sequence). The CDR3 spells CASSPGTVKETQYF. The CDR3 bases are TGTGCCAGCAGTCCCGGGACAGTCAAAGAGACCCAGTACTTC.

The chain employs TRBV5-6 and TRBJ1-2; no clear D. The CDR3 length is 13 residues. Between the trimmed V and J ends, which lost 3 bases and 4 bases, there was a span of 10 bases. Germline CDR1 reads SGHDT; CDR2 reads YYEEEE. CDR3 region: CASSYPGFYGYTF. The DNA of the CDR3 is TGTGCCAGCAGCTATCCCGGTTTCTATGGCTACACCTTC.

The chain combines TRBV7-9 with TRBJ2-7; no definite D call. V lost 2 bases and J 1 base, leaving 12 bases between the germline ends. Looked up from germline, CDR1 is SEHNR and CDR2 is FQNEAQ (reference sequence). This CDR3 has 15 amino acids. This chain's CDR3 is CASSLSDRRSYEQYF. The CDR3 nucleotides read TGTGCCAGCAGCTTATCCGATCGGAGATCCTACGAGCAGTACTTC.

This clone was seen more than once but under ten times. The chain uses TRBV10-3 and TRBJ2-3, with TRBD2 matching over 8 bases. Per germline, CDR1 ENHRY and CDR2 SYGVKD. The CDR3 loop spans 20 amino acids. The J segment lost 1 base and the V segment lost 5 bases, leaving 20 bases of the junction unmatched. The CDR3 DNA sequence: TGTGCCATCAGTCCTAGAACGGGAGGGCCTATTTTCTTGCGCACAGATACGCAGTATTTT. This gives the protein CAISPRTGGPIFLRTDTQYF.

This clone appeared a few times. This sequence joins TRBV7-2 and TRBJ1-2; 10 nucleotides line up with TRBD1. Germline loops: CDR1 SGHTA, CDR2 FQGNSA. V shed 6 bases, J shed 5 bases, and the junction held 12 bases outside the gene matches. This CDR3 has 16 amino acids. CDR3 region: CASRTGGIMSGYGYTF. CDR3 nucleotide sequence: TGTGCCAGCAGGACAGGGGGCATTATGAGTGGATATGGCTACACCTTC.

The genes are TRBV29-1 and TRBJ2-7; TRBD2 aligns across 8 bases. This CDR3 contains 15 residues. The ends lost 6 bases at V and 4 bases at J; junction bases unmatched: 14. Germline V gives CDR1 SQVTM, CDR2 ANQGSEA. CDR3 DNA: TGCAGCGTGCTCTCTAGCGGGCGGAGGCTGTACGAGCAGTACTTC. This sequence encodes CSVLSSGRRLYEQYF.

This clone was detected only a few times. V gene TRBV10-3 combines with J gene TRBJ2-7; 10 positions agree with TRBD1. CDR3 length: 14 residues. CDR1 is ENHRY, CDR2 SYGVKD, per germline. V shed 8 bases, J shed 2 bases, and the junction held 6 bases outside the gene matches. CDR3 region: CAICPGQGAYEQYF. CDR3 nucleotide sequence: TGTGCCATCTGCCCAGGACAGGGGGCCTACGAGCAGTACTTC.

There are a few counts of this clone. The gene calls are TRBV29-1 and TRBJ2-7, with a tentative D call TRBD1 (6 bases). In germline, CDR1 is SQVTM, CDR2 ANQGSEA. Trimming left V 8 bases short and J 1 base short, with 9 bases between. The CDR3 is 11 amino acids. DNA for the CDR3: TGCAGCTACGGGACATCCTACGAGCAGTACTTC. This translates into CSYGTSYEQYF.

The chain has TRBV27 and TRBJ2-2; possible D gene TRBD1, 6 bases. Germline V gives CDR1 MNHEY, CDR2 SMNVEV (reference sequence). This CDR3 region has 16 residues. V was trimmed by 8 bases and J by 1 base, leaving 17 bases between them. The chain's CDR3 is CASLTGRPLNTGELFF. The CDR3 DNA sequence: TGTGCCAGCCTCACAGGGAGACCCTTGAACACCGGGGAGCTGTTTTTT.

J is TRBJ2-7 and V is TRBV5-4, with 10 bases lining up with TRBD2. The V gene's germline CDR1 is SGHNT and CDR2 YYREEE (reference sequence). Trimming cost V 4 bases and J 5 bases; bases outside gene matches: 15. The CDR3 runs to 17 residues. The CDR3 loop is CASSLLWVAGGGDEQYF. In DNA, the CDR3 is TGTGCCAGCAGCCTACTCTGGGTAGCGGGAGGAGGGGACGAGCAGTACTTC. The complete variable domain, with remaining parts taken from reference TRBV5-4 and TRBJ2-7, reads ETGVTQSPTHLIKTRGQQVTLRCSSQSGHNTVSWYQQALGQGPQFIFQYYREEENGRGNFPPRFSGLQFPNYSSELNVNALELDDSALYLCASSLLWVAGGGDEQYFGPGTRLTVT.

The CDR3 DNA sequence: TGTGCCAGCAGCGTCCAGGGGACTAGCGGGGCAGATACGCAGTATTTT. This codes for CASSVQGTSGADTQYF. The chain recombines TRBV9 with TRBJ2-3, with 13 bases aligning to TRBD2. V shed 2 bases, J shed 4 bases, and the junction held 4 bases outside the gene matches. The germline gives CDR1 SGDLS, CDR2 YYNGEE. The CDR3 runs 16 residues.

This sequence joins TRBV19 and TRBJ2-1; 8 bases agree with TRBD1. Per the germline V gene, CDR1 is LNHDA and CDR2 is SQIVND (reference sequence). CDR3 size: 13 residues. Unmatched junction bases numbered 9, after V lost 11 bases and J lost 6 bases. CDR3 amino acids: CAVGQGARNEQFF. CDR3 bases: TGTGCCGTGGGGCAGGGGGCGCGCAATGAGCAGTTCTTC.